This TCR beta chain was sequenced during a study of OX40 agonist ivuxolimab in advanced cancers. TCRdb's table, derived via immunoSEQ multiplex PCR, lists solely in-frame clones and lacks some. Found here are about 34,000 clones, roughly 80% of them singletons; the top ten hold over 2.5%. This receptor was identified in an adult with an advanced solid tumor such as melanoma, head and neck, liver or kidney cancer. The input for sequencing was CD4+ or CD8+ T cells sorted from blood, taken in a trial of the OX40 agonist ivuxolimab.

CDR3 loop: CASSAGQNTEAFF. The CDR3 DNA reads as TGTGCCAGCAGCGCCGGTCAGAACACTGAAGCTTTCTTT. The rearrangement joins TRBV9 to TRBJ1-1; D unresolved. Germline lookup yields CDR1 SGDLS and CDR2 YYNGEE. This CDR3 is built from 13 residues. V was pared by 3 bases and J by 1 base, with 7 bases between.